This TCR beta chain was sequenced in a study of T cells in Graves' hyperthyroidism and ophthalmopathy. Germline CDR1 and CDR2: MNHEY and SVGAGI. With 6 bases removed from V and 9 bases from J, the gap between germline ends came to 18 bases. CDR3 size: 14 residues. RNA transcripts served as the template for amplifying TCR beta CDR3 regions. Using the HTBI primer set, a first-round RT-PCR was run on the TCR CDR3. A single record per CDR3 protein comes from TCRdb applying MiXCR to the multiplex PCR reads. The sample lists about 37,000 distinct CDR3 sequences, 52% occurring once. The receptor was isolated from a man aged 35 to 55 with Graves' ophthalmopathy. Material for sequencing was blood. The chain links TRBV6-5 to TRBJ1-5, with D uncertain. The CDR3 loop reads CASRGKERARPQHF. In DNA, the CDR3 is TGTGCCAGCAGGGGAAAAGAAAGGGCGCGGCCCCAGCATTTT.